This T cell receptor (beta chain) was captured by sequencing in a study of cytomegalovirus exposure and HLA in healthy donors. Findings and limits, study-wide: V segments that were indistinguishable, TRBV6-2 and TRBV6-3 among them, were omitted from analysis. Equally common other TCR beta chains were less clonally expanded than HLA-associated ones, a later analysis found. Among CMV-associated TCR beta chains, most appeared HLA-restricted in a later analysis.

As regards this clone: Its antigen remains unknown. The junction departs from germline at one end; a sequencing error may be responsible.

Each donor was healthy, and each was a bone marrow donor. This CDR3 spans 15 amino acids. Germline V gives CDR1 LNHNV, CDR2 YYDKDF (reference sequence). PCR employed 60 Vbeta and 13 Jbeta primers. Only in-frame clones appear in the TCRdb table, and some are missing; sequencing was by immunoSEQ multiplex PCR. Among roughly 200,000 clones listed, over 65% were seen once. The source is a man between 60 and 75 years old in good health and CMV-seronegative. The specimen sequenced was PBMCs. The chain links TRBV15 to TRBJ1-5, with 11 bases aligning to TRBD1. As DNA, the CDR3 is TGTGCCACCACCGTCGGGACAGGGGGTAATCAGCCCCAGAATTTT. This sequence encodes CATTVGTGGNQPQNF.